This TCR beta chain was recorded in a study of shared T cell receptors in the human thymus. This table comes from immunoSEQ multiplex PCR, and its TCRdb copy is limited to in-frame clones, with some not included. In the table there are 500,000 to 750,000 clones, 88% of which are singletons. The germline V gene has CDR1 GTSNPN and CDR2 SVGIG (reference sequence). The CDR3 is 15 amino acids. The V and J ends lost 3 bases and 3 bases, in that order; junction bases with no gene match: 9. Separately, the same data were catalogued under a study of human thymus T cells. This second report adds: Resections from corrective heart surgery supplied the thymus tissue. Seemingly biased V and J gene usage marked thymic and blood repertoires.

This receptor was taken from a boy less than two years old with a congenital heart defect. The source material was thymocytes. The V call is TRBV30, the J call TRBJ2-3; 7 nucleotides match TRBD2. CDR3 coding DNA: TGTGCCTGGAGCGTGGCCGCGCGGGAGACAGATACGCAGTATTTT. Its protein is CAWSVAARETDTQYF.